The rows below give T cell receptor beta chains drawn from one sample of a study of control samples from healthy donors and cancer patients. Libraries were prepared by immunoSEQ multiplex PCR; TCRdb keeps only in-frame clonotypes and omits some of them. The table shows around 130,000 clones, with 93% occurring only once. The source material was PBMCs. The receptors derive from a man aged 45 to 65 with head and neck cancer. Both conserved end residues are part of each CDR3. Each record gives: CDR3 DNA, CDR3 protein, V gene, CDR3 length, J gene, clone size, D gene. The D gene is left open where the match is weak. Not all rows give a size; the values are once, few, many and, for expanded clones, a class.

CDR3nt: TGCGCCAGCAGCTTGGAAGGGTTCAATCAGCCCCAGCATTTT
CDR3aa: CASSLEGFNQPQHF
v_gene: TRBV5-1
len: 14
j_gene: TRBJ1-5
abundance: .
d_gene: .

CDR3nt: TGTGCCACCAGTGGCACAGGGGGAGGATCCTACAATGAGCAGTTCTTC
CDR3aa: CATSGTGGGSYNEQFF
v_gene: TRBV24-1
len: 16
j_gene: TRBJ2-1
abundance: .
d_gene: TRBD1

CDR3nt: TGTGCCAGCATGCCGAGCTACTTGAACACTGAAGCTTTCTTT
CDR3aa: CASMPSYLNTEAFF
v_gene: TRBV25-1
len: 14
j_gene: TRBJ1-1
abundance: .
d_gene: .

CDR3nt: TGTGCCAGCAGGCCAGGACAGGGCGTGGATGGAAACACCATATATTTT
CDR3aa: CASRPGQGVDGNTIYF
v_gene: TRBV6-6
len: 16
j_gene: TRBJ1-3
abundance: .
d_gene: TRBD1

CDR3nt: TGCGCCAGCAGCCCAACGGGCGACAGCAATCAGCCCCAGCATTTT
CDR3aa: CASSPTGDSNQPQHF
v_gene: TRBV5-1
len: 15
j_gene: TRBJ1-5
abundance: .
d_gene: .

CDR3nt: TGTGCCAGCAGCCTGGAACTAAGGGCCTACGAGCAGTACTTC
CDR3aa: CASSLELRAYEQYF
v_gene: TRBV14
len: 14
j_gene: TRBJ2-7
abundance: .
d_gene: .

CDR3nt: TGCGCCAGCAGCCAAGTAACGGGCGTCGAGCAGTACTTC
CDR3aa: CASSQVTGVEQYF
v_gene: TRBV4-1
len: 13
j_gene: TRBJ2-7
abundance: .
d_gene: .

CDR3nt: TGTGCCAGCAGGGAAATACAGGGATACGGCTACACCTTC
CDR3aa: CASREIQGYGYTF
v_gene: TRBV6-6
len: 13
j_gene: TRBJ1-2
abundance: .
d_gene: .

CDR3nt: TGTGCCAGCAGCTCGGGACAGGGTTTCTATAATTCACCCCTCCACTTT
CDR3aa: CASSSGQGFYNSPLHF
v_gene: TRBV7-9
len: 16
j_gene: TRBJ1-6
abundance: .
d_gene: TRBD1

CDR3nt: TGTGCCAGCAGTGTTAGGGGAAGGTGGGAGACCCAGTACTTC
CDR3aa: CASSVRGRWETQYF
v_gene: TRBV28
len: 14
j_gene: TRBJ2-5
abundance: .
d_gene: .

CDR3nt: TGTGCCAGCAGCCGACAGGGGGGGAATGAAAAACTGTTTTTT
CDR3aa: CASSRQGGNEKLFF
v_gene: TRBV28
len: 14
j_gene: TRBJ1-4
abundance: .
d_gene: TRBD1

CDR3nt: TGCGCCAGCTCCGAGGTGCGGGGGAACACCGGGGAGCTGTTTTTT
CDR3aa: CASSEVRGNTGELFF
v_gene: TRBV18
len: 15
j_gene: TRBJ2-2
abundance: .
d_gene: .

CDR3nt: TGTGCCAGCAGCTCCTACAGGGAAACGGTCTACAATGAGCAGTTCTTC
CDR3aa: CASSSYRETVYNEQFF
v_gene: TRBV6-2/TRBV6-3
len: 16
j_gene: TRBJ2-1
abundance: .
d_gene: .

CDR3nt: TGTGCCACCAGTGAACCGACAAGCAATGGCTACACCTTC
CDR3aa: CATSEPTSNGYTF
v_gene: TRBV24-1
len: 13
j_gene: TRBJ1-2
abundance: .
d_gene: .

CDR3nt: TGTGCCAGCAGCTACTCTGGGGCCAACGTCCTGACTTTC
CDR3aa: CASSYSGANVLTF
v_gene: TRBV5-4
len: 13
j_gene: TRBJ2-6
abundance: .
d_gene: .

CDR3nt: TGTGCCAGTTCAGGGGTCTACGAGCAGTACTTC
CDR3aa: CASSGVYEQYF
v_gene: TRBV19
len: 11
j_gene: TRBJ2-7
abundance: .
d_gene: .

CDR3nt: TGTGCCAGCTCACCAGGGGCTAGCGGGGGGGCATCCTACAATGAGCAGTTCTTC
CDR3aa: CASSPGASGGASYNEQFF
v_gene: TRBV18
len: 18
j_gene: TRBJ2-1
abundance: once
d_gene: TRBD2

CDR3nt: TGTGCCAGCAGCTTTCGAGGCGGGACCACCGGGGAGCTGTTTTTT
CDR3aa: CASSFRGGTTGELFF
v_gene: TRBV7-3
len: 15
j_gene: TRBJ2-2
abundance: .
d_gene: .

CDR3nt: TGTGCCAGTAGTCTGTACGGACAGGGGGCAGGGGAGCAGTACTTC
CDR3aa: CASSLYGQGAGEQYF
v_gene: TRBV19
len: 15
j_gene: TRBJ2-7
abundance: .
d_gene: TRBD1

CDR3nt: TGTGCCAGCAGTTCGCCGGACACCACCTACGAGCAGTACTTC
CDR3aa: CASSSPDTTYEQYF
v_gene: TRBV6-5
len: 14
j_gene: TRBJ2-7
abundance: .
d_gene: .

CDR3nt: TGTGCCAGCAGCCCCTGGGGGGCCCACAATGAGCAGTTCTTC
CDR3aa: CASSPWGAHNEQFF
v_gene: TRBV3-1/TRBV3-2
len: 14
j_gene: TRBJ2-1
abundance: .
d_gene: .

CDR3nt: TGTGCCAGGGTGGGGGTTTATAGCAATCAGCCCCAGCATTTT
CDR3aa: CARVGVYSNQPQHF
v_gene: TRBV19
len: 14
j_gene: TRBJ1-5
abundance: .
d_gene: .

CDR3nt: TGTGCCAGCAGCTCATACGGCACTGAAGCTTTCTTT
CDR3aa: CASSSYGTEAFF
v_gene: TRBV7-3
len: 12
j_gene: TRBJ1-1
abundance: .
d_gene: .

CDR3nt: TGCAGTGCTGGGCGGGGGGATACGCAGTATTTT
CDR3aa: CSAGRGDTQYF
v_gene: TRBV20-1
len: 11
j_gene: TRBJ2-3
abundance: .
d_gene: TRBD2

CDR3nt: TGTGCCAGCAGTTCTAACCCACGGGGCTACACCTTC
CDR3aa: CASSSNPRGYTF
v_gene: TRBV28
len: 12
j_gene: TRBJ1-2
abundance: .
d_gene: .

CDR3nt: TGTGCCAGCAAGGAATATACGGGTCTCTCCTACGAGCAGTACTTC
CDR3aa: CASKEYTGLSYEQYF
v_gene: TRBV6-5
len: 15
j_gene: TRBJ2-7
abundance: .
d_gene: .

CDR3nt: TGTGCCAGTAGTCCCCAAGTCGGTACGCAGTATTTT
CDR3aa: CASSPQVGTQYF
v_gene: TRBV19
len: 12
j_gene: TRBJ2-3
abundance: .
d_gene: .

CDR3nt: TGTGCCATCAGTGAGAGGACAGGGAACACTGAAGCTTTCTTT
CDR3aa: CAISERTGNTEAFF
v_gene: TRBV10-3
len: 14
j_gene: TRBJ1-1
abundance: .
d_gene: TRBD1

CDR3nt: TGTGCCAGCAAGGTTCTAGCGGGGGACCCGGGAGATACGCAGTATTTT
CDR3aa: CASKVLAGDPGDTQYF
v_gene: TRBV2
len: 16
j_gene: TRBJ2-3
abundance: .
d_gene: TRBD2

CDR3nt: TGTGCCAGCAGTGAATGGCGGGGGGGCACAGATACGCAGTATTTT
CDR3aa: CASSEWRGGTDTQYF
v_gene: TRBV25-1
len: 15
j_gene: TRBJ2-3
abundance: .
d_gene: TRBD2

CDR3nt: TGTGCCAGCGGCCGTGCCTATGGCTACACCTTC
CDR3aa: CASGRAYGYTF
v_gene: TRBV11-2
len: 11
j_gene: TRBJ1-2
abundance: .
d_gene: .

CDR3nt: TGTGCCTGGAGAGGGTTTAACGAGCAGTACTTC
CDR3aa: CAWRGFNEQYF
v_gene: TRBV30
len: 11
j_gene: TRBJ2-7
abundance: .
d_gene: .

CDR3nt: TGTGCCAGCAGTTACCCGACTGTGGCTGGAAACACCATATATTTT
CDR3aa: CASSYPTVAGNTIYF
v_gene: TRBV6-2/TRBV6-3
len: 15
j_gene: TRBJ1-3
abundance: .
d_gene: .

CDR3nt: TGTGCCAGCTCACCTTCCCGGACTAGCGCCTACGAGCAGTACTTC
CDR3aa: CASSPSRTSAYEQYF
v_gene: TRBV18
len: 15
j_gene: TRBJ2-7
abundance: once
d_gene: TRBD2

CDR3nt: TGTGCCAGCAGCCGACAGCAGAACACTGAAGCTTTCTTT
CDR3aa: CASSRQQNTEAFF
v_gene: TRBV7-8
len: 13
j_gene: TRBJ1-1
abundance: .
d_gene: .

CDR3nt: TGTGCCGGCAGCGTCCCTCCTTCCTACGAGCAGTACTTC
CDR3aa: CAGSVPPSYEQYF
v_gene: TRBV6-4
len: 13
j_gene: TRBJ2-7
abundance: .
d_gene: .

CDR3nt: TGTGCCAGCAGTTTAACAGACAGCTATGGCTACACCTTC
CDR3aa: CASSLTDSYGYTF
v_gene: TRBV28
len: 13
j_gene: TRBJ1-2
abundance: .
d_gene: .

CDR3nt: TGTGCCAGCAGATGGGGACAGAACTTCAACTATGGCTACACCTTC
CDR3aa: CASRWGQNFNYGYTF
v_gene: TRBV2
len: 15
j_gene: TRBJ1-2
abundance: once
d_gene: TRBD1